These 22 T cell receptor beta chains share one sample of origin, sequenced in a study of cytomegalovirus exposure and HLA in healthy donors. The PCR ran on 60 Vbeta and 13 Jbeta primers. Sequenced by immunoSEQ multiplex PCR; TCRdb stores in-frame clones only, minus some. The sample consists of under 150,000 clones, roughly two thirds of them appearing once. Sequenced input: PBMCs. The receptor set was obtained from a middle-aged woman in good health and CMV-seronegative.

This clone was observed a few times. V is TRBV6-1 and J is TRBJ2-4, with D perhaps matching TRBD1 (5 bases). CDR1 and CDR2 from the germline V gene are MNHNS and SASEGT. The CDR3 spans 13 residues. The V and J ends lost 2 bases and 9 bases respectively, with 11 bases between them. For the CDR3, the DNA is TGTGCCAGCAGTGAACGTGCAGGGCTCATTCAGTACTTC. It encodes CASSERAGLIQYF.

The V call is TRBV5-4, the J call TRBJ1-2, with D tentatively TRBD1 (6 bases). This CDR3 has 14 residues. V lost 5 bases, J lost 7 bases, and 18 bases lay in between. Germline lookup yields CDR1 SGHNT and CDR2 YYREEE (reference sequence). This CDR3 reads CASSLQTGLSGYTF. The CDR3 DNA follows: TGTGCCAGCAGTTTGCAGACAGGCTTAAGTGGCTACACCTTC.

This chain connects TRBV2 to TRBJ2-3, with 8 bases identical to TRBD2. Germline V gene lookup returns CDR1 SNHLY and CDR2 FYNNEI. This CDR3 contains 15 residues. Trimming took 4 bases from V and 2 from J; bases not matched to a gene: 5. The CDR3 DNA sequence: TGTGCCAGCAGTGCCAGGCGGGGGGACACAGATACGCAGTATTTT. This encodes CASSARRGDTDTQYF. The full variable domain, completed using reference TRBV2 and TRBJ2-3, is EPEVTQTPSHQVTQMGQEVILRCVPISNHLYFYWYRQILGQKVEFLVSFYNNEISEKSEIFDDQFSVERPDGSNFTLKIRSTKLEDSAMYFCASSARRGDTDTQYFGPGTRLTVL.

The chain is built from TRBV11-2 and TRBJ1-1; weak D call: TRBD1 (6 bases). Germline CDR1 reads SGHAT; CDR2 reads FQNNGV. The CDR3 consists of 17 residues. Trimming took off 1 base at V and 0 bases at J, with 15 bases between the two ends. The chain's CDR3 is CASSLVLRGPMNTEAFF. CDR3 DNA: TGTGCCAGCAGCTTAGTCCTCAGGGGACCAATGAACACTGAAGCTTTCTTT. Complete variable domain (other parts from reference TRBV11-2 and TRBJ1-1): EAGVAQSPRYKIIEKRQSVAFWCNPISGHATLYWYQQILGQGPKLLIQFQNNGVVDDSQLPKDRFSAERLKGVDSTLKIQPAKLEDSAVYLCASSLVLRGPMNTEAFFGQGTRLTVV.

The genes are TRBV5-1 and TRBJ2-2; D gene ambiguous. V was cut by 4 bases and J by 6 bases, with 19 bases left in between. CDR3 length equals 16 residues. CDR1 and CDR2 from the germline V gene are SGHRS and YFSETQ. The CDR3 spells CASSLVELPSAGELFF. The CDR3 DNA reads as TGCGCCAGCAGCCTCGTCGAGTTGCCCAGCGCCGGGGAGCTGTTTTTT.

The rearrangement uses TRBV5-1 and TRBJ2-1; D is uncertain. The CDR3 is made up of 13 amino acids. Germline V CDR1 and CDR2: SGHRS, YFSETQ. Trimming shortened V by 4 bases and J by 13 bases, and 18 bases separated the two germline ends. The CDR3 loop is CASSPASGSYQFF. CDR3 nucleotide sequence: TGCGCCAGCAGCCCGGCTTCGGGTTCTTACCAGTTCTTC. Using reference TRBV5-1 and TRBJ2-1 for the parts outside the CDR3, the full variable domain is KAGVTQTPRYLIKTRGQQVTLSCSPISGHRSVSWYQQTPGQGLQFLFEYFSETQRNKGNFPGRFSGRQFSNSRSEMNVSTLELGDSALYLCASSPASGSYQFFGPGTRLTVL.

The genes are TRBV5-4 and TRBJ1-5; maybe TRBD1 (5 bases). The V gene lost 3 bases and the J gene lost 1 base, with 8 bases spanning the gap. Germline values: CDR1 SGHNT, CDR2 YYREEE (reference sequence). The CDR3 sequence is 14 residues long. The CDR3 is CASSSDTSNQPQHF. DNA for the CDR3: TGTGCCAGCAGCTCGGACACAAGCAATCAGCCCCAGCATTTT.

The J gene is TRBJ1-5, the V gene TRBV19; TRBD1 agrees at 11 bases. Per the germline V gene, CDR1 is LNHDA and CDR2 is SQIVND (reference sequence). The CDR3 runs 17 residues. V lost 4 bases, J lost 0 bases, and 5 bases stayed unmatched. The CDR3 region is CASSRDRGKYSNQPQHF. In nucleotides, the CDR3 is TGTGCCAGTAGTAGGGACAGGGGGAAATATAGCAATCAGCCCCAGCATTTT.

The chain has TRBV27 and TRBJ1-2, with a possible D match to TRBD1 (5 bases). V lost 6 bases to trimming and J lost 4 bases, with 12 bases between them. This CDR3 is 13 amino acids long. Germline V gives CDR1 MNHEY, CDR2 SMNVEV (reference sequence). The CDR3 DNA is TGTGCCAGCAGCCCCGGGGGGATCTATGGCTACACCTTC. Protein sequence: CASSPGGIYGYTF.

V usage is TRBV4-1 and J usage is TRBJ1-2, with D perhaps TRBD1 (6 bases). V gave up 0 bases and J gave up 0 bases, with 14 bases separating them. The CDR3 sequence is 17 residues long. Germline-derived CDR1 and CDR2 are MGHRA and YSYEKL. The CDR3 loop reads CASSQDAGTQANYGYTF. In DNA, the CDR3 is TGCGCCAGCAGCCAAGATGCCGGGACACAGGCTAACTATGGCTACACCTTC.

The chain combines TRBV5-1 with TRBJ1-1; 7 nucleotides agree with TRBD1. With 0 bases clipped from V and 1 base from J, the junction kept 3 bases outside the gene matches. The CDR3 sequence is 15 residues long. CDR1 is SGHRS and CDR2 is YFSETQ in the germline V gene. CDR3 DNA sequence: TGCGCCAGCAGCTTGGTCCGGACAGGGAACACTGAAGCTTTCTTT. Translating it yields CASSLVRTGNTEAFF.

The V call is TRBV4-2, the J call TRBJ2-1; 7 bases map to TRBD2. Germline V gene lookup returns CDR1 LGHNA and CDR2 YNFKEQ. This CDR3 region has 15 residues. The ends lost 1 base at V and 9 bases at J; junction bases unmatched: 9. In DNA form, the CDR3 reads TGTGCCAGCAGCCAAGTTGACGGGGGGTCGGGTGAGCAGTTCTTC. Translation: CASSQVDGGSGEQFF.

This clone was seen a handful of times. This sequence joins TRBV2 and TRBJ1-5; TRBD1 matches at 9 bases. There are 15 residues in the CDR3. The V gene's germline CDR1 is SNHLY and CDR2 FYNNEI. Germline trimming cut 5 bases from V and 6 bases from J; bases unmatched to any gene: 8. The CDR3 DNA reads TGTGCCAGCAGTACCGGACAGGGGAGGGGTCAGCCCCAGCATTTT. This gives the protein CASSTGQGRGQPQHF.

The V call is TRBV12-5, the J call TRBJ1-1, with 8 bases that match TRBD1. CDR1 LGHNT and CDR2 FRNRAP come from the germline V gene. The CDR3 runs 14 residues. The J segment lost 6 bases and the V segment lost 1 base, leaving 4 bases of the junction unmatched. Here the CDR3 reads CASGLGTGLAEAFF. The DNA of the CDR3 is TGTGCTAGTGGTTTGGGGACAGGGTTGGCTGAAGCTTTCTTT.

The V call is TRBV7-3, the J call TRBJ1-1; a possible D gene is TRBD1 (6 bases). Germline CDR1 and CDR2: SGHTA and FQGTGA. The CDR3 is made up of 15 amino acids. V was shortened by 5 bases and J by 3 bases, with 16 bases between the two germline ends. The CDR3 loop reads CASSPIGAGDTEAFF. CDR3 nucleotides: TGTGCCAGCAGCCCTATAGGGGCAGGGGACACTGAAGCTTTCTTT.

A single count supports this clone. The chain's CDR3 is CASSLAASGGTDTQYF. The CDR3 bases are TGTGCCAGCAGCTTAGCGGCTAGCGGGGGCACAGATACGCAGTATTTT. The chain recombines TRBV7-6 with TRBJ2-3; TRBD2 aligns across 9 bases. V lost 0 bases, J lost 1 base, and 2 bases stayed unmatched. The CDR3 consists of 16 residues. Per the germline V gene, CDR1 is SGHVS and CDR2 is FNYEAQ.

The CDR3 protein is CASSLVQGANNEQFF. CDR3 coding DNA: TGTGCCAGCAGCTTGGTGCAGGGGGCGAACAATGAGCAGTTCTTC. The J gene is TRBJ2-1, the V gene TRBV5-4; 8 bases match TRBD1. Germline-derived CDR1 and CDR2 are SGHNT and YYREEE (reference sequence). The CDR3 consists of 15 residues. Trimming removed 0 bases from V and 5 bases from J; junction bases left unmatched: 4.

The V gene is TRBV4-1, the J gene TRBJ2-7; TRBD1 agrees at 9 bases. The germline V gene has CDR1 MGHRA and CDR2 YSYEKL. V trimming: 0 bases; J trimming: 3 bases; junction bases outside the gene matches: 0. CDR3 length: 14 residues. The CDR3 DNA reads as TGCGCCAGCAGCCAAGAGGACAGGGGCTACGAGCAGTACTTC. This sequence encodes CASSQEDRGYEQYF.

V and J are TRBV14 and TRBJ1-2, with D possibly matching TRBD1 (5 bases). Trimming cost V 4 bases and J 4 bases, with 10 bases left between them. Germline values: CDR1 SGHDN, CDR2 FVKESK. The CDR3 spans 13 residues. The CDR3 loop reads CASSLQVTYGYTF. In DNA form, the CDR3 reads TGTGCCAGCAGCCTACAGGTCACCTATGGCTACACCTTC.

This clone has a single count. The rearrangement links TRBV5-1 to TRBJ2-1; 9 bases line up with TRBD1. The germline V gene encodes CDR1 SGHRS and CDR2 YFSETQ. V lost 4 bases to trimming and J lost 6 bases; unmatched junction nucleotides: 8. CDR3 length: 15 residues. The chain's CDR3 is CASSEGGTGSNEQFF. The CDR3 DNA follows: TGCGCCAGCAGCGAGGGCGGGACAGGGAGCAATGAGCAGTTCTTC.

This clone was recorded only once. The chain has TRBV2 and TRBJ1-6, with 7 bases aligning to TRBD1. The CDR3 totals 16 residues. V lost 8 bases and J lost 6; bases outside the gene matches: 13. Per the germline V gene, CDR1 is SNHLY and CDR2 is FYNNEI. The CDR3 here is CASRGQAIGPNSPLHF. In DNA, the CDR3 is TGTGCCAGCCGAGGACAGGCGATAGGCCCTAATTCACCCCTCCACTTT. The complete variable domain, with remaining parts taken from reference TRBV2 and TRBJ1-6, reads EPEVTQTPSHQVTQMGQEVILRCVPISNHLYFYWYRQILGQKVEFLVSFYNNEISEKSEIFDDQFSVERPDGSNFTLKIRSTKLEDSAMYFCASRGQAIGPNSPLHFGNGTRLTVT.

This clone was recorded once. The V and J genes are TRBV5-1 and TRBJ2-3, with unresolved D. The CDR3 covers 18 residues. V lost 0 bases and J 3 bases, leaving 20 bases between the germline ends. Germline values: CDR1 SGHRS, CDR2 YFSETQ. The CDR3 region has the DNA TGCGCCAGCAGCTTGGTTATATATACAGCTATAGGTACAGATACGCAGTATTTT. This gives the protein CASSLVIYTAIGTDTQYF.